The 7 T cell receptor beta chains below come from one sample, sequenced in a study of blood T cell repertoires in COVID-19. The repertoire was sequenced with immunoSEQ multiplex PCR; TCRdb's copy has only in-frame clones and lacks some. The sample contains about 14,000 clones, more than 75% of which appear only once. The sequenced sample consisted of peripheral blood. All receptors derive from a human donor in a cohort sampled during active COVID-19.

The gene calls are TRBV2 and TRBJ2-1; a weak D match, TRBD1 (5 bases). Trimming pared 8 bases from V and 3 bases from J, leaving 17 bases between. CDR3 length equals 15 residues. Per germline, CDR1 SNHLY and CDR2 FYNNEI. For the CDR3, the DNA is TGTGCCAGCCGTAAAGCAAGGGGCAACTACAATGAGCAGTTCTTC. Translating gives CASRKARGNYNEQFF.

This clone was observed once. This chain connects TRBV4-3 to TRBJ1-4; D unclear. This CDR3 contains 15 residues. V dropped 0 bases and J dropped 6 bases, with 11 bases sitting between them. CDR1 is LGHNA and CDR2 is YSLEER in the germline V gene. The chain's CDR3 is CASSQDPSGDEKLFF. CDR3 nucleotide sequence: TGCGCCAGCAGCCAAGACCCCAGCGGGGATGAAAAACTGTTTTTT.

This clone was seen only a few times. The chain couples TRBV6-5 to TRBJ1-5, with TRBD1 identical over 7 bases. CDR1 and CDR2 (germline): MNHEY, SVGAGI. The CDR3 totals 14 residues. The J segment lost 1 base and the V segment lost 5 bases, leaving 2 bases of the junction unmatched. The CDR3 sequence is CASSTQGSNQPQHF. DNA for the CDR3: TGTGCCAGCAGTACACAGGGGAGCAATCAGCCCCAGCATTTT.

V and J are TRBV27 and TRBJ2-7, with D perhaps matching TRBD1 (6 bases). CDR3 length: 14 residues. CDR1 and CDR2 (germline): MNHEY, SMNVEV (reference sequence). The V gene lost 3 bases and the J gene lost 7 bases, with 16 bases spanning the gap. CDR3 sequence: CASSFSAGAGEQYF. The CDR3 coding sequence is TGTGCCAGCAGTTTTAGCGCAGGGGCTGGGGAGCAGTACTTC.

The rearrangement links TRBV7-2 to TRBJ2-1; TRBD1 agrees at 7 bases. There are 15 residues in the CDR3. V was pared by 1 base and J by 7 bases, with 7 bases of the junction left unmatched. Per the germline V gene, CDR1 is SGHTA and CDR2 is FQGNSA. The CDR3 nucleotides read TGTGCCAGCAGCTTAGGTGGGGACAGAAGAAATGAGCAGTTCTTC. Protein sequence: CASSLGGDRRNEQFF.

CDR3: CASSEVSGGPTGELFF. The CDR3 DNA reads as TGTGCCAGCTCCGAGGTTTCAGGGGGCCCTACCGGGGAGCTGTTTTTT. This sequence joins TRBV18 and TRBJ2-2, with 8 nucleotides matching TRBD1. This CDR3 comprises 16 residues. V lost 6 bases and J lost 5; bases outside the gene matches: 11. Germline lookup yields CDR1 KGHSH and CDR2 LQKENI.

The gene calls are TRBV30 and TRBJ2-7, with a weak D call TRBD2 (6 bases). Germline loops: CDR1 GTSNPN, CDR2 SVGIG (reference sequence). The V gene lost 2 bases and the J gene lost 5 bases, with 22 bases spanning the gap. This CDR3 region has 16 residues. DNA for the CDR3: TGTGCCTGGAGTACGAAACTCCTTGTAGGCGGGGACGAGCAGTACTTC. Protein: CAWSTKLLVGGDEQYF.